The 9 T cell receptor beta chains reported below all come from one sample, sequenced in a study of shared clonotypes between healthy human individuals. CD8 cells regarded as naive lacked CD45RO, were positively chosen for CCR7, and omitted terminally differentiated effector memory CD45RA+ cells. Clones were sequenced by immunoSEQ multiplex PCR, and TCRdb holds only the in-frame ones, with some missing. The sample lists about 2 million clones; about 95% were seen once. The material sequenced was naive CD8+ T cells sorted from blood. The receptors were sampled from a man younger than 35 in good health.

The chain recombines TRBV27 with TRBJ2-7; D remains ambiguous. In germline, CDR1 is MNHEY, CDR2 SMNVEV (reference sequence). V was shortened by 5 bases and J by 3 bases, with 17 bases between the two germline ends. The CDR3 has 15 residues. The CDR3 sequence is CASSKTGGADYEQYF. The CDR3 DNA reads as TGTGCCAGCAGTAAGACGGGCGGCGCGGACTACGAGCAGTACTTC.

On this clone: This sample includes further DNA sequences coding for the same CDR3. The chain joins TRBV7-2 to TRBJ2-3; 7 positions agree with TRBD2. The germline CDR1 and CDR2 sequences are SGHTA and FQGNSA. The CDR3 totals 15 residues. V lost 1 base to trimming and J lost 2 bases; unmatched junction nucleotides: 3. The CDR3 DNA follows: TGTGCCAGCAGCTTAGGAGCGGGAAACACAGATACGCAGTATTTT. It translates to CASSLGAGNTDTQYF. Using reference TRBV7-2 and TRBJ2-3 for the parts outside the CDR3, the full variable domain is GAGVSQSPSNKVTEKGKDVELRCDPISGHTALYWYRQSLGQGLEFLIYFQGNSAPDKSGLPSDRFSAERTGGSVSTLTIQRTQQEDSAVYLCASSLGAGNTDTQYFGPGTRLTVL.

The rearrangement joins TRBV9 to TRBJ1-1; 7 positions agree with TRBD1. This CDR3 is built from 14 residues. V shed 6 bases, J shed 3 bases, and the junction held 8 bases outside the gene matches. Germline CDR1 and CDR2: SGDLS and YYNGEE. The CDR3 here is CASTGGQDYTEAFF. The DNA of the CDR3 is TGTGCCAGCACCGGCGGACAGGACTACACTGAAGCTTTCTTT.

As regards this clone: One junction end does not reproduce the germline sequence, and a read error may be involved. Other DNA sequences of this sample code for an identical CDR3. V and J are TRBV11-2 and TRBJ2-7, with TRBD2 matching 11 bases. Germline V CDR1 and CDR2: SGHAT, FQNNGV. CDR3 length: 14 residues. CDR3 protein: CASSLLAGVDEQYF. The DNA of the CDR3 is TGTGCCAGTAGCTTACTAGCGGGAGTTGACGAGCAGTACTTC.

With respect to this clone: Other DNA sequences in the sample encode the same CDR3. This chain uses TRBV25-1 with TRBJ1-2; a weak D match, TRBD1 (5 bases). The germline gives CDR1 MGHDK, CDR2 SYGVNS. V lost 1 base, J lost 5 bases, and 8 bases lay in between. The CDR3 runs 13 residues. CDR3 protein: CASSELGGYGYTF. The CDR3 bases are TGTGCCAGCAGTGAATTGGGGGGGTATGGCTACACCTTC.

This chain uses TRBV2 with TRBJ2-7, with a tentative D call TRBD2 (6 bases). V lost 7 bases and J 2 bases, leaving 12 bases between the germline ends. The CDR3 is made up of 13 amino acids. CDR1 is SNHLY and CDR2 is FYNNEI in the germline V gene. The CDR3 is CASNGGITYEQYF. DNA of the CDR3: TGTGCCAGCAATGGAGGGATCACCTACGAGCAGTACTTC. The full variable domain, in which reference TRBV2 and TRBJ2-7 provide the parts outside the CDR3, is EPEVTQTPSHQVTQMGQEVILRCVPISNHLYFYWYRQILGQKVEFLVSFYNNEISEKSEIFDDQFSVERPDGSNFTLKIRSTKLEDSAMYFCASNGGITYEQYFGPGTRLTVT.

Details on this clone: Other DNA sequences in the same sample also yield this CDR3. The genes are TRBV4-1 and TRBJ2-7; D gene uncertain. The CDR3 contains 15 residues. CDR1 and CDR2 from the germline V gene are MGHRA and YSYEKL. V lost 0 bases and J lost 2, with 11 bases in between. DNA of the CDR3: TGCGCCAGCAGCCAAGAGCTGGCGGAAGCCTACGAGCAGTACTTC. Its translation: CASSQELAEAYEQYF.

The chain is built from TRBV28 and TRBJ2-7; possibly TRBD1 for D (5 bases). CDR1 MDHEN and CDR2 SYDVKM come from the germline V gene. Trimming took off 5 bases at V and 3 bases at J, with 26 bases between the two ends. This CDR3 region has 18 residues. The CDR3 DNA reads as TGTGCCAGCAGTCTGGAACCGAACCAGGGTCAGCCCTACTACGAGCAGTACTTC. This encodes CASSLEPNQGQPYYEQYF.

The chain uses TRBV2 and TRBJ2-7, with D perhaps assigned TRBD1 or TRBD2 (6 bases each). The CDR3 length is 17 residues. V gave up 2 bases and J gave up 0 bases, with 17 bases separating them. In germline, CDR1 is SNHLY, CDR2 FYNNEI. The CDR3 sequence is CASSEFGGGLSSYEQYF. The CDR3, as DNA: TGTGCCAGCAGTGAATTTGGAGGGGGTCTAAGCTCCTACGAGCAGTACTTC.